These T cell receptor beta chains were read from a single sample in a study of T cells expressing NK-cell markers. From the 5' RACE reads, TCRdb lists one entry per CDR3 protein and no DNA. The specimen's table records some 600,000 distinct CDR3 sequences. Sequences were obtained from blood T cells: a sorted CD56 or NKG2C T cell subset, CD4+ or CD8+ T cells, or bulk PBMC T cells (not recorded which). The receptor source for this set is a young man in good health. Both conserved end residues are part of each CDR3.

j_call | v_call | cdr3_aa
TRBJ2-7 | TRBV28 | CASSPGGARSSYEQYF
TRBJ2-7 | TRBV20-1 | CSAGLAEPYEQYF
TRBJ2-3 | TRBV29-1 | CSVAPSQVGGTQYF
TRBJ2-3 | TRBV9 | CASSPTTGAMSTDTQYF
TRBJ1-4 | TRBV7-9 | CAIQAGDNEKLFF
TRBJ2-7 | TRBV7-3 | CASSFEGGTYEQYF
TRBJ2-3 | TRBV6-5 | CASSYSLAGGASTDTQYF
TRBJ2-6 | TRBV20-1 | CSARTKTGTDLTF
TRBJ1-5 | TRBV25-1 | CASSEYGGSQPQHF
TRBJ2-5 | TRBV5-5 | CASSFSRGQIQETQYF
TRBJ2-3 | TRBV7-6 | CASSPQGALGTDTQYF
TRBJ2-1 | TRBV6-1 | CASSLASGRALYEQFF
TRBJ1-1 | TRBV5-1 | CASKETGVDTEAFF
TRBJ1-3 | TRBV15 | CATSVPGSGNTIYF
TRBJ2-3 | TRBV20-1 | CAPLGHRADTQYF
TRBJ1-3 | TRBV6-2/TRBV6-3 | CASSYSGGSTIYF